The sample holds a few counts of the clone carrying this T cell receptor (beta chain). Its matching antigen is unknown. Expressed TCRB transcripts were sequenced because the entire RNA isolate underwent reverse transcription. Only in-frame clones appear in the TCRdb table, and some are missing; sequencing was by immunoSEQ multiplex PCR. The sample lists roughly 160,000 clones, 6.5% to 9.5% occurring once. Germline loops: CDR1 SGHDT, CDR2 YYEEEE. The CDR3 runs to 14 residues. Trimming removed 0 bases from V and 6 bases from J; junction bases left unmatched: 2. The data stem from a study of beta chain features in type 1 diabetes. Notes on the study in general: The study found moderately but significantly shorter TCRB CDR3s in all four CD4+ subsets of Type 1 diabetes patients. A closer apparent resemblance between naive, central memory and Treg TCRB repertoires was seen in patients than in healthy donors.

This TCR came from a middle-aged woman with type 1 diabetes. The sequenced sample was central memory CD4+ T cells from blood. The V gene is TRBV5-6, the J gene TRBJ2-2, with 7 bases lining up with TRBD2. CDR3: CASSLGLAAGELFF. The DNA of the CDR3 is TGTGCCAGCAGCTTGGGTCTAGCGGCCGGGGAGCTGTTTTTT.